The rows below give T cell receptor beta chains drawn from one sample of a study of PD-1 blockade in classical Hodgkin lymphoma. Generated by immunoSEQ multiplex PCR, the TCRdb table keeps only in-frame clones and is missing some. The table has around 91,000 clones, more than 80% seen once. This specimen was peripheral blood mononuclear cells (PBMCs), taken before the second cycle of nivolumab. These TCRs come from a human donor with classical Hodgkin lymphoma. Both conserved end residues are part of each CDR3. D genes are given only for firm matches. Part of the rows lack a size; the others show once, few, many or a class for expanded clones.

J gene | clone size | V gene | D gene | CDR3 protein | CDR3 DNA
TRBJ2-7 | - | TRBV27 | - | CASSPPGLGSHEQYF | TGTGCCAGCAGTCCTCCCGGACTCGGGAGCCACGAGCAGTACTTC
TRBJ2-3 | once | TRBV7-6 | TRBD2 | CASSLGGLAGHDTQYF | TGTGCCAGCAGCTTAGGGGGACTAGCGGGGCACGATACGCAGTATTTT
TRBJ2-2 | - | TRBV5-4 | TRBD2 | CASGQGGGRAPGELFF | TGTGCCAGCGGCCAAGGGGGCGGGAGGGCCCCCGGGGAGCTGTTTTTT
TRBJ2-3 | - | TRBV7-3 | - | CASSLTRATDTQYF | TGTGCCAGCAGCTTAACTAGGGCCACAGATACGCAGTATTTT
TRBJ2-1 | - | TRBV7-9 | TRBD2 | CASSPARGGSNFRDNEQFF | TGTGCCAGCAGCCCCGCCCGGGGCGGGAGTAATTTTAGGGACAATGAGCAGTTCTTC
TRBJ1-2 | - | TRBV19 | - | CASYSPWSYGYTF | TGTGCCTCCTACAGCCCTTGGTCGTATGGCTACACCTTC
TRBJ2-1 | - | TRBV27 | - | CASSFEAIGVPYNEQFF | TGTGCCAGCAGTTTTGAGGCGATTGGTGTCCCCTACAATGAGCAGTTCTTC
TRBJ2-3 | - | TRBV2 | TRBD2 | CASTKAGVEDTQYF | TGTGCCAGCACCAAAGCGGGAGTGGAAGATACGCAGTATTTT
TRBJ1-2 | - | TRBV5-1 | TRBD1 | CASSETQGAGGYTF | TGCGCCAGCAGCGAGACACAGGGGGCGGGTGGCTACACCTTC
TRBJ1-3 | - | TRBV10-3 | - | CAIRPATPSGNTIYF | TGTGCCATCAGGCCGGCGACCCCATCTGGAAACACCATATATTTT
TRBJ2-2 | - | TRBV5-1 | TRBD1 | CASSLVGQGRVGELFF | TGCGCCAGCAGCTTGGTGGGACAGGGACGTGTCGGGGAGCTGTTTTTT
TRBJ2-7 | - | TRBV6-1 | - | CASSEASAGKNEQYF | TGTGCCAGCAGTGAAGCGTCGGCAGGGAAGAACGAGCAGTACTTC
TRBJ2-1 | - | TRBV10-1 | TRBD2 | CASRASGTYNEQFF | TGCGCCAGCAGAGCCAGCGGGACCTACAATGAGCAGTTCTTC
TRBJ2-1 | once | TRBV6-1 | - | CASSWTGLPRGQFF | TGTGCCAGCAGTTGGACTGGTCTCCCCCGGGGGCAGTTCTTC
TRBJ2-2 | - | TRBV9 | TRBD1 | CASSVETGGTGELFF | TGTGCCAGCAGCGTGGAGACAGGGGGAACCGGGGAGCTGTTTTTT
TRBJ2-7 | - | TRBV10-3 | - | CAISERSYEQYF | TGTGCCATCAGTGAGCGATCCTACGAGCAGTACTTC
TRBJ1-1 | - | TRBV19 | - | CASSMRAGLMNTEAFF | TGTGCCAGTAGTATGAGGGCAGGACTTATGAACACTGAAGCTTTCTTT
TRBJ1-5 | - | TRBV10-3 | - | CAISESAGGNQPQHF | TGTGCCATCAGTGAGTCGGCAGGGGGCAATCAGCCCCAGCATTTT
TRBJ2-3 | - | TRBV5-4 | TRBD1 | CASSFVTGGADTQYF | TGTGCCAGCAGCTTCGTTACAGGGGGCGCAGATACGCAGTATTTT
TRBJ1-1 | - | TRBV25-1 | - | CASSVQGDTEAFF | TGTGCCAGCAGTGTCCAGGGTGACACTGAAGCTTTCTTT
TRBJ2-7 | - | TRBV7-8 | TRBD1 | CASSYRGQGSYEQYF | TGTGCCAGCAGCTATAGGGGACAGGGATCCTACGAGCAGTACTTC
TRBJ1-2 | - | TRBV25-1 | TRBD1 | CASSGTGLNYGYTF | TGTGCCAGCAGTGGGACAGGGCTGAACTATGGCTACACCTTC
TRBJ2-3 | - | TRBV27 | - | CASGGGGPGDTDTQYF | TGTGCCAGTGGGGGCGGGGGCCCGGGGGATACAGATACGCAGTATTTT
TRBJ1-2 | - | TRBV6-5 | TRBD1 | CASSEGAREGRGYTF | TGTGCCAGCAGCGAGGGGGCGCGAGAAGGTCGGGGCTACACCTTC
TRBJ2-5 | once | TRBV4-1 | - | CASSQRGQETQYF | TGCGCCAGCAGCCAGCGGGGACAAGAGACCCAGTACTTC
TRBJ2-4 | - | TRBV7-9 | - | CASKGGLAKNIQYF | TGTGCCAGCAAGGGAGGCTTAGCCAAAAACATTCAGTACTTC
TRBJ1-2 | - | TRBV4-2 | TRBD1 | CASSQDQGQGEVGYTF | TGTGCCAGCAGCCAAGACCAGGGACAGGGAGAAGTTGGCTACACCTTC
TRBJ2-2 | - | TRBV6-5 | - | CASRTGPNTGELFF | TGTGCCAGCAGGACAGGTCCGAACACCGGGGAGCTGTTTTTT